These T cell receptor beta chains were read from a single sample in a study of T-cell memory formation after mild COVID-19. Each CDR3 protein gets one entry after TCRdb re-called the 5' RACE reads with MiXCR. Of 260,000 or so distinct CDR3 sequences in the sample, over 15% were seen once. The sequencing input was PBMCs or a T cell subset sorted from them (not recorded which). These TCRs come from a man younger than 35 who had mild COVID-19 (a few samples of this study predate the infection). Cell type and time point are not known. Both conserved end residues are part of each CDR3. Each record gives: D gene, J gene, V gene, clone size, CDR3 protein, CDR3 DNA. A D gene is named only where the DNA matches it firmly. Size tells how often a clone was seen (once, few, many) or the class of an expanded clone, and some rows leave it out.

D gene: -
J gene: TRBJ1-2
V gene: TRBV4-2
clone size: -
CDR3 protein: CASSHPGEDPYGYTF
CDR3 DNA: TGTGCCAGCAGCCACCCCGGGGAGGACCCCTATGGCTACACCTTC

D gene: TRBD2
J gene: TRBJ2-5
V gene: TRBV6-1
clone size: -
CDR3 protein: CASTWFRGAGGQETQYF
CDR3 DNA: TGTGCCAGCACTTGGTTTCGGGGGGCGGGAGGGCAAGAGACCCAGTACTTC

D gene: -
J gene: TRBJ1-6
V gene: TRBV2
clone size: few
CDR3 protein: CASSGRASPLHF
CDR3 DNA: TGTGCCAGCAGTGGGAGGGCCTCGCCCCTCCACTTT

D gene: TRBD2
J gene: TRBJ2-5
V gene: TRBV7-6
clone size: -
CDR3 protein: CASSFSGVAETQYF
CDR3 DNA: TGTGCCAGCAGCTTTAGCGGGGTGGCAGAGACCCAGTACTTC

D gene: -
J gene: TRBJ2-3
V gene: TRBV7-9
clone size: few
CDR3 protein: CASSLGGIWGTQYF
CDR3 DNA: TGTGCCAGCAGCTTAGGAGGCATTTGGGGTACGCAGTATTTT

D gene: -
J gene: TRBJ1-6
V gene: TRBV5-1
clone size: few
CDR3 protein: CASSLATGTPSPLHF
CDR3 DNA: TGCGCCAGCAGCCTGGCCACCGGGACACCCTCACCCCTCCACTTT

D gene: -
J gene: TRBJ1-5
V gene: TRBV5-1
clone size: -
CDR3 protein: CASSVQGGSNQPQHF
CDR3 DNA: TGCGCCAGCAGCGTACAGGGAGGAAGCAATCAGCCCCAGCATTTT

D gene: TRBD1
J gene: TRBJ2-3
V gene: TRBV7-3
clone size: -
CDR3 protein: CASSLTGTGTDTQYF
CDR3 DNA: TGTGCCAGCAGCTTAACCGGGACAGGCACAGATACGCAGTATTTT

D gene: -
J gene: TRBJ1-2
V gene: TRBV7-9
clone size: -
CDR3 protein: CASSLRGGYGYTF
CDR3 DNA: TGTGCCAGCAGCTTAAGGGGGGGATATGGCTACACCTTC

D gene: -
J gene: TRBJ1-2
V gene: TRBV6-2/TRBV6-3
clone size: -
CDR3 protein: CASSLETGLPVYGYTF
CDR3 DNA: TGTGCCAGCAGTCTAGAGACAGGCCTCCCCGTCTATGGCTACACCTTC

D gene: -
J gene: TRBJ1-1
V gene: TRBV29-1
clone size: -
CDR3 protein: CSVDLQNTEAFF
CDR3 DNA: TGCAGCGTTGACCTACAGAACACTGAAGCTTTCTTT

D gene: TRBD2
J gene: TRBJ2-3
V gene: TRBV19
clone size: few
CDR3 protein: CASSILGLGADTQYF
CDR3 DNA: TGTGCCAGTAGTATTTTGGGACTAGGCGCAGATACGCAGTATTTT

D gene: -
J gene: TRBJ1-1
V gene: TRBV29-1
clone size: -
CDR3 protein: CSVEGTALRAFF
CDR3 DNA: TGCAGCGTTGAAGGCACCGCCCTGAGGGCTTTCTTT

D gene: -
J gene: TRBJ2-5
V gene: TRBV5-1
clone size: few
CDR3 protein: CASSLAMGEETQYF
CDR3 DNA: TGCGCCAGCAGCTTGGCAATGGGTGAAGAGACCCAGTACTTC

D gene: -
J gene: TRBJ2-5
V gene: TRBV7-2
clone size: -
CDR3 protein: CASSLRWARQETQYF
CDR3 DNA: TGTGCCAGCAGCTTGAGGTGGGCACGCCAAGAGACCCAGTACTTC

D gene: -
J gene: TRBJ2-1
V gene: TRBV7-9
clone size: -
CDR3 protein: CASSLARRLPKPHNEQFF
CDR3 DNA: TGTGCCAGCAGCTTAGCGAGGCGACTCCCGAAGCCCCACAATGAGCAGTTCTTC

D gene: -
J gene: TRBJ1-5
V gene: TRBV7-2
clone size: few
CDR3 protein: CASSFSQGNNQPQHF
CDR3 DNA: TGTGCCAGCAGCTTTTCGCAGGGCAACAATCAGCCCCAGCATTTT

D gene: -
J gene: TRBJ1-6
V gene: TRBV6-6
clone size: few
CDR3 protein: CASSYLGAYSPLHF
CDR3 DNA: TGTGCCAGCAGTTACTTGGGGGCTTATTCACCCCTCCACTTT

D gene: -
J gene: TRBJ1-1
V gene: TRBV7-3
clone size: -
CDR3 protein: CASSLEGRNWDTEAFF
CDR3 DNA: TGTGCCAGCAGCTTAGAAGGACGTAACTGGGACACTGAAGCTTTCTTT

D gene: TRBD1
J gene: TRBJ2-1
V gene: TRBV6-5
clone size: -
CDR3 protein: CASSVDRGNEQFF
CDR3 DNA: TGTGCCAGCAGTGTGGACAGGGGGAATGAGCAGTTCTTC

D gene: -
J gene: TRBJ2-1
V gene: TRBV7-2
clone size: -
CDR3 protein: CASSTRRLVNEQFF
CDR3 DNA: TGTGCCAGCAGCACGAGGAGGCTAGTAAATGAGCAGTTCTTC

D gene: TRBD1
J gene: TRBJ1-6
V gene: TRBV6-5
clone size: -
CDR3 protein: CASSPTGVPNSPLHF
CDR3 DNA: TGTGCCAGCAGCCCGACAGGGGTCCCAAATTCGCCCCTCCACTTT

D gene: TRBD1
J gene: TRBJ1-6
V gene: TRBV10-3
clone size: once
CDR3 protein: CAISGRGPDVYNSPLHF
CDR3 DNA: TGTGCCATCAGCGGCAGGGGGCCGGACGTTTATAATTCACCCCTCCACTTT

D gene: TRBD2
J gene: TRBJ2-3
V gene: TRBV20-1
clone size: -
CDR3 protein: CRVLAPSTDTQYF
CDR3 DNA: TGCAGGGTACTAGCGCCTAGCACAGATACGCAGTATTTT

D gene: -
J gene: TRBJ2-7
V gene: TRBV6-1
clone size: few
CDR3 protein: CASSPTPTYEQYF
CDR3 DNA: TGTGCCAGCAGCCCGACACCAACCTACGAGCAGTACTTC

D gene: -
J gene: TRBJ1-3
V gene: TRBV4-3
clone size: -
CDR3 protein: CASSQATGTRSGNTIYF
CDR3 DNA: TGCGCCAGCAGCCAAGCCACAGGGACGCGCTCTGGAAACACCATATATTTT

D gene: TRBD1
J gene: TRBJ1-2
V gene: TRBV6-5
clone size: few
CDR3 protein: CASSYVTGRGYTF
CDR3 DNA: TGTGCCAGCAGTTATGTGACAGGGCGTGGCTACACCTTC

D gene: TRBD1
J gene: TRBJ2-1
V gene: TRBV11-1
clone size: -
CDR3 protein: CASSSRQGDEQFF
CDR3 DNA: TGTGCCAGCAGCTCCAGACAGGGGGATGAGCAGTTCTTC

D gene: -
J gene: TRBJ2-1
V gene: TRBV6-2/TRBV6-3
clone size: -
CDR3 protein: CASTPTRALNEQFF
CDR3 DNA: TGTGCCAGCACCCCGACGAGGGCGTTAAATGAGCAGTTCTTC

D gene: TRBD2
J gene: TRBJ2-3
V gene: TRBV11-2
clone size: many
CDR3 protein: CASSLSGAETDTQYF
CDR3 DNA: TGTGCCAGCAGCTTGAGCGGGGCCGAGACAGATACGCAGTATTTT

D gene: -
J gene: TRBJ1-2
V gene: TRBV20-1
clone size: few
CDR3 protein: CSARAGERPGYTF
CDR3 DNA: TGCAGTGCTAGAGCAGGGGAGCGTCCTGGCTACACCTTC

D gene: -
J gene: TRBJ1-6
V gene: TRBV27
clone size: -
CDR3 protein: CASGSETGGSPLHF
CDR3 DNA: TGTGCCAGCGGGTCTGAGACAGGCGGTTCACCCCTCCACTTT

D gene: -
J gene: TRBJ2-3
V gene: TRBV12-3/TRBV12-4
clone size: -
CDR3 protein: CASTPYSGAGDTQYF
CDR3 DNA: TGTGCCAGCACCCCGTATTCGGGGGCGGGTGATACGCAGTATTTT

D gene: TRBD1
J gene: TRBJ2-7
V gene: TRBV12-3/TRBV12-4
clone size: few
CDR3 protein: CASSSIRGPWEQYF
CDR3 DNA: TGTGCCAGCAGTTCTATCAGGGGGCCGTGGGAGCAGTACTTC

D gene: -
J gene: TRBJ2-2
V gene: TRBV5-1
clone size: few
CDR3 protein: CASSLPEGPTGELFF
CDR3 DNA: TGCGCCAGCAGCTTGCCGGAAGGTCCCACCGGGGAGCTGTTTTTT

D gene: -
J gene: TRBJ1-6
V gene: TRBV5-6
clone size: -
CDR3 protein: CASSLGGLWGSPLHF
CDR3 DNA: TGTGCCAGCAGCCTGGGGGGGCTATGGGGTTCACCCCTCCACTTT

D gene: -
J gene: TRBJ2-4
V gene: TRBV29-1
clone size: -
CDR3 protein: CSVAAVEGNIQYF
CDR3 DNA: TGCAGCGTCGCAGCGGTTGAGGGAAACATTCAGTACTTC

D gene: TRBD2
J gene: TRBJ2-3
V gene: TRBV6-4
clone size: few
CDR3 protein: CASSGHSGGTTDTQYF
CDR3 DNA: TGTGCCAGCAGTGGGCATAGCGGGGGGACCACAGATACGCAGTATTTT

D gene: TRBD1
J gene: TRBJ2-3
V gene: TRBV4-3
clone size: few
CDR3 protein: CASRQGARTDTQYF
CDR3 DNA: TGCGCCAGCAGGCAGGGGGCGCGTACAGATACGCAGTATTTT

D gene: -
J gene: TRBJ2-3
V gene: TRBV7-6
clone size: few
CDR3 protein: CASSLGGGPADTQYF
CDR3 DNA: TGTGCCAGCAGCTTAGGGGGGGGGCCAGCAGATACGCAGTATTTT

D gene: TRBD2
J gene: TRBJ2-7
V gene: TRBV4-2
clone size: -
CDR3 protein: CASSQPSGATYEQYF
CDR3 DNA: TGTGCCAGCAGCCAGCCCAGCGGGGCTACCTACGAGCAGTACTTC

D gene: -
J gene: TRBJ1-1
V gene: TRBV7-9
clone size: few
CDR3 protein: CASSSSAVGYTEAFF
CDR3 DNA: TGTGCCAGCAGCTCCTCAGCAGTCGGGTACACTGAAGCTTTCTTT

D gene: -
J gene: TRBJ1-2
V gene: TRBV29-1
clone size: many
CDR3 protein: CSVEDLTRGGYTF
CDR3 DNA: TGCAGCGTTGAAGATCTGACCAGGGGCGGCTACACCTTC

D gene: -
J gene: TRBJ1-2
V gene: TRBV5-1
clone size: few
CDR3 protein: CASSLGTDGKNGYTF
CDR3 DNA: TGCGCCAGCAGCTTGGGCACAGATGGTAAGAATGGCTACACCTTC

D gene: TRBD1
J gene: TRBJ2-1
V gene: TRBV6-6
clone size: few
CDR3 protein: CASSSPGQLDNEQFF
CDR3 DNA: TGTGCCAGCAGTTCGCCGGGACAGTTGGACAATGAGCAGTTCTTC

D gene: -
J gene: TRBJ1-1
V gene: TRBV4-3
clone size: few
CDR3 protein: CASSRREGGSEAFF
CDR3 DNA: TGCGCCAGCAGCCGGCGAGAGGGCGGCAGCGAAGCTTTCTTT

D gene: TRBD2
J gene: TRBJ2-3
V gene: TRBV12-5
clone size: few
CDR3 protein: CASGLSLGREEAYF
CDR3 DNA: TGTGCTAGTGGTTTGTCCCTCGGACGGGAGGAAGCGTATTTT

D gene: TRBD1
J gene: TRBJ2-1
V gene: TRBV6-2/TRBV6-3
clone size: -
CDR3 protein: CASSSADRGAYNEQFF
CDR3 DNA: TGTGCCAGCAGTTCTGCGGACAGGGGGGCCTACAATGAGCAGTTCTTC

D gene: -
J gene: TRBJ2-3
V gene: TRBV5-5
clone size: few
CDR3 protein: CASSPLRDTQYF
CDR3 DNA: TGTGCCAGCAGCCCGTTGAGGGATACGCAGTATTTT

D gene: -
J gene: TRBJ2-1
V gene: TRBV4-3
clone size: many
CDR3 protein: CASSQNLAGEQFF
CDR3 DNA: TGCGCCAGCAGCCAAAATTTGGCTGGTGAGCAGTTCTTC

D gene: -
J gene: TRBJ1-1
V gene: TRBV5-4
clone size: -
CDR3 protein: CASSLRTEAFF
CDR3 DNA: TGTGCCAGCAGCTTGAGGACTGAAGCTTTCTTT

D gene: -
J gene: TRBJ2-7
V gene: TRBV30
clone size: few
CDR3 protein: CAWNIQGMGEQYF
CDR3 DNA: TGTGCCTGGAATATACAGGGAATGGGCGAGCAGTACTTC

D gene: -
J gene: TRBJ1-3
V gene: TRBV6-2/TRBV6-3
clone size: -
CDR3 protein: CASSSPTGGRRNTIYF
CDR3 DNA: TGTGCCAGCAGTTCCCCGACAGGCGGCCGGAGGAACACCATATATTTT

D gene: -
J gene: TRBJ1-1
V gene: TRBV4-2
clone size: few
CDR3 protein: CASSPVLGMNTEAFF
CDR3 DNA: TGTGCCAGCAGCCCCGTCCTAGGGATGAACACTGAAGCTTTCTTT